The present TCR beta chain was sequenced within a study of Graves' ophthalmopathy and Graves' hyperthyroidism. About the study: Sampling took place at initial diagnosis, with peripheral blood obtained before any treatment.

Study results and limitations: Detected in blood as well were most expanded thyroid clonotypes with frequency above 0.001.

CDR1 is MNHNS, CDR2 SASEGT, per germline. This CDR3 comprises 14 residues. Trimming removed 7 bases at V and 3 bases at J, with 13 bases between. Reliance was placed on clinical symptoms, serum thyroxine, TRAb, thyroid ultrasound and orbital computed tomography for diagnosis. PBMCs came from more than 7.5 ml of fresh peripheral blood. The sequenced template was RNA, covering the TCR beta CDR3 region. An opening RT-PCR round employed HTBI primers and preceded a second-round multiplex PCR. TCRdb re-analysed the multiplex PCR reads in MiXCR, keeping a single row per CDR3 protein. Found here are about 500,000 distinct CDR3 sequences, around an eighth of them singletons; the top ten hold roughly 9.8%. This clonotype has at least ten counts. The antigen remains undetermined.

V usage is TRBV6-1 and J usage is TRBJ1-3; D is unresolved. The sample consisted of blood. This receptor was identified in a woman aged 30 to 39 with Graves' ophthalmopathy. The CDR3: CASISAQGGNTIYF. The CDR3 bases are TGTGCCAGCATCAGTGCCCAAGGTGGAAACACCATATATTTT.